This note documents a single TCR beta chain sequence. It has no known antigen specificity. Base qualities are missing; no much larger clone stands one base away. These data originate in a study of T cells after somatic rescue of genetic block (dated by TCRdb to about 2020). At the level of the whole study: The study assessed how robust, over the long term, a T-cell system was when the system had developed through somatic rescue of a genetic block in T-cell development.

Library preparation used the immunoSEQ multiplex PCR assay. In TCRdb, the immuneACCESS table is reduced to in-frame sequences with V and J assigned. These tables do not hold every clone; where another copy was compared, an unresolved V gene accounts for under half, and the others remain unexplained. This sample gives roughly 70,000 clones in total; about 90% of them show up just once. About 2.9% of the sample lies in the top ten. Compared with germline, V lacks 4 bases and J lacks 0 bases; bases without a gene match: 3. Reading from cysteine to phenylalanine, the CDR3 counts 15 amino acids. Left in the record is the CDR3 DNA by itself, 45 bases read in frame from the first base. Per the germline V gene, MGHDK is the CDR1 and SYGVNS is the CDR2.

The chain employs TRBV25-1 and TRBJ2-3, with 8 central nucleotides matching TRBD2. This TCR was recovered from a man aged 40-49 years. Sequencing was done on a sample of peripheral blood mononuclear cells (PBMCs). The CDR3: CASSGAGGSTDTQYF. The nucleotide sequence reads TGTGCCAGCAGTGGCGCGGGGGGAAGCACAGATACGCAGTATTTT.